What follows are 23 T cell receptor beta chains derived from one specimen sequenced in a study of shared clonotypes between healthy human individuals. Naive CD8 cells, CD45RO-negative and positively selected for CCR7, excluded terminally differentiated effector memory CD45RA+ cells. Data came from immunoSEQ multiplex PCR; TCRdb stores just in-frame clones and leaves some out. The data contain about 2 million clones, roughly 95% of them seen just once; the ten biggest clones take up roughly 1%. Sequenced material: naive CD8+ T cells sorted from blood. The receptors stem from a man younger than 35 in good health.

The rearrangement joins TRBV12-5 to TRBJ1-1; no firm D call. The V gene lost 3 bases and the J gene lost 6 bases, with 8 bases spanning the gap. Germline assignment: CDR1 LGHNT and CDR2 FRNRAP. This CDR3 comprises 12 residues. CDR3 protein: CASGFAGAEAFF. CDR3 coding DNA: TGTGCTAGTGGTTTCGCCGGGGCTGAAGCTTTCTTT.

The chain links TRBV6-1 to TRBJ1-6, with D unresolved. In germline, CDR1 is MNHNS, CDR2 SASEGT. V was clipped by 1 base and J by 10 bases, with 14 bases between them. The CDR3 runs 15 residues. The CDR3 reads CASSEGWSVGSPLHF. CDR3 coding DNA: TGTGCCAGCAGTGAAGGTTGGTCAGTTGGCTCACCCCTCCACTTT.

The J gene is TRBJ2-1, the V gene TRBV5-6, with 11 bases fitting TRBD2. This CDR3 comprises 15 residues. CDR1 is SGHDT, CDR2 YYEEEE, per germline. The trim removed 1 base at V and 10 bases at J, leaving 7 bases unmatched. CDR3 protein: CASSLLSSGGKEQFF. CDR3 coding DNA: TGTGCCAGCAGCTTGTTGTCTAGCGGGGGGAAAGAGCAGTTCTTC.

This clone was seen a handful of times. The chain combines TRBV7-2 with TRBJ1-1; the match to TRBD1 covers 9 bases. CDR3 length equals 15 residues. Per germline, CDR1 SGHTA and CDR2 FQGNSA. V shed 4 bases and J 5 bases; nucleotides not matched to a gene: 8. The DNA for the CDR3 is TGTGCCAGCAGCTCCACAGGGGGCGGAGGGACTGAAGCTTTCTTT. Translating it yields CASSSTGGGGTEAFF.

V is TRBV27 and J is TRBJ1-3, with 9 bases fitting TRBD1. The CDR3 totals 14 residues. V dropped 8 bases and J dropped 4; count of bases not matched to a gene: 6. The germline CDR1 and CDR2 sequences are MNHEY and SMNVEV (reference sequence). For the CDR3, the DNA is TGTGCCAGCGGAACTACAGGGGGCGGAAACACCATATATTTT. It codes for CASGTTGGGNTIYF.

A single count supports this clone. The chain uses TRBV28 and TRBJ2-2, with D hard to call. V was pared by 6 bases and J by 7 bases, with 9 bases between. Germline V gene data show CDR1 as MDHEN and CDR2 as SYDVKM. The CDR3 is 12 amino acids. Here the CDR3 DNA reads TGTGCCAGCAGGATGACTGGCGGGGAGCTGTTTTTT. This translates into CASRMTGGELFF.

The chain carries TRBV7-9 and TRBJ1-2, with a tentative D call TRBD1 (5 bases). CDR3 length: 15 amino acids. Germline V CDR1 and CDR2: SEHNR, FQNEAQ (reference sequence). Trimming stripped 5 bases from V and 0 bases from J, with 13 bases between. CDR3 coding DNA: TGTGCCAGCAGCAAGGGACCTCCTTCTAACTATGGCTACACCTTC. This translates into CASSKGPPSNYGYTF. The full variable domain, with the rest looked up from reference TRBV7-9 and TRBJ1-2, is DTGVSQNPRHKITKRGQNVTFRCDPISEHNRLYWYRQTLGQGPEFLTYFQNEAQLEKSRLLSDRFSAERPKGSFSTLEIQRTEQGDSAMYLCASSKGPPSNYGYTFGSGTRLTVV.

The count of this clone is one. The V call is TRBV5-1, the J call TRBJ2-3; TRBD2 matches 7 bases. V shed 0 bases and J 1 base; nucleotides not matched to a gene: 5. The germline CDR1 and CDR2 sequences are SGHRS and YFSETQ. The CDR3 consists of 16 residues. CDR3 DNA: TGCGCCAGCAGCTTGGTCGGACTAGTGGGCACAGATACGCAGTATTTT. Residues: CASSLVGLVGTDTQYF.

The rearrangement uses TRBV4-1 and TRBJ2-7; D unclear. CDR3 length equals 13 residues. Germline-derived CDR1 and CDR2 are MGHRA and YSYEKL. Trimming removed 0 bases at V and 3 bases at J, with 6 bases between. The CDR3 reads CASSQEQIYEQYF. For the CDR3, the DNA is TGCGCCAGCAGCCAAGAACAGATCTACGAGCAGTACTTC.

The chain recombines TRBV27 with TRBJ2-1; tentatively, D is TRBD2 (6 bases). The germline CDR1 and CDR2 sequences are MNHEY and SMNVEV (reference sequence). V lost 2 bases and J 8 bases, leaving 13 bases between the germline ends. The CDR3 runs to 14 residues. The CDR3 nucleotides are TGTGCCAGCAGTTTAGAGGGCAGGGAGGATGAGCAGTTCTTC. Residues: CASSLEGREDEQFF.

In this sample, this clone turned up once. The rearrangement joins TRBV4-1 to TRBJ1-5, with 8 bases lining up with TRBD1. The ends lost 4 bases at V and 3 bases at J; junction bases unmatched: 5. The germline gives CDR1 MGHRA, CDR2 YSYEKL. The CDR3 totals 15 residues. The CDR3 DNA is TGCGCCAGCAGCCCAGGACAGGGTAACAATCAGCCCCAGCATTTT. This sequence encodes CASSPGQGNNQPQHF.

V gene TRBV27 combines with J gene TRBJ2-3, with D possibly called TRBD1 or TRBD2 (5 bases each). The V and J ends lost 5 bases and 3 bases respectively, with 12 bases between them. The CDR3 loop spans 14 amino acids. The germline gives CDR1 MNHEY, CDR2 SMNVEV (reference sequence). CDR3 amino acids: CASSHRRSTDTQYF. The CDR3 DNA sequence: TGTGCCAGCAGTCACAGGAGGAGTACAGATACGCAGTATTTT.

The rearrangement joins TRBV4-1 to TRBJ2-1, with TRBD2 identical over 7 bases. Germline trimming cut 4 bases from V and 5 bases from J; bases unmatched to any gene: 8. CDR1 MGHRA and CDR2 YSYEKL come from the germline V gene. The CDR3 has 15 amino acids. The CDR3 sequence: CASSLPPGRNNEQFF. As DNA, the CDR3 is TGCGCCAGCAGCCTCCCCCCCGGGAGGAACAATGAGCAGTTCTTC.

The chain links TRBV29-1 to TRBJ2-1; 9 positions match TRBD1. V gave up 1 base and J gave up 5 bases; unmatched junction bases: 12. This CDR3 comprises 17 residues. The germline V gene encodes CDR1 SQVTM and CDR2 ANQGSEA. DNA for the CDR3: TGCAGCGTTGAAGCCCCGGGGACAGGGAAAAGTAACAATGAGCAGTTCTTC. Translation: CSVEAPGTGKSNNEQFF.

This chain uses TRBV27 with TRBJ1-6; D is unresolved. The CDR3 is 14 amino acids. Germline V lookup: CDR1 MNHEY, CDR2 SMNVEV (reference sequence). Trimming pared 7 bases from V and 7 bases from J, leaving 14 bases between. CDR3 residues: CASTPGLWNSPLHF. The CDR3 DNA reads TGTGCCAGCACCCCCGGGCTTTGGAATTCACCCCTCCACTTT.

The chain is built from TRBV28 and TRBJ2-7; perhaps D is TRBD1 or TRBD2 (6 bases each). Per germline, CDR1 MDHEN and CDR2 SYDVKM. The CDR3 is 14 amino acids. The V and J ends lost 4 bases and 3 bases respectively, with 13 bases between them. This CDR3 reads CASSWVQGGYEQYF. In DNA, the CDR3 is TGTGCCAGCAGTTGGGTACAGGGAGGCTACGAGCAGTACTTC.

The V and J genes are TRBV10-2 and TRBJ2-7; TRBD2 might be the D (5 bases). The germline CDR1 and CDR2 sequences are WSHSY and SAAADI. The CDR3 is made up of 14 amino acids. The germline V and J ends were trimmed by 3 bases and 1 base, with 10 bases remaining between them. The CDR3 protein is CASSDPDWSYEQYF. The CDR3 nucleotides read TGCGCCAGCAGTGACCCGGACTGGTCCTACGAGCAGTACTTC.

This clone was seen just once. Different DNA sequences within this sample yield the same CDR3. Written as DNA, the CDR3 is TGTGCCAGTAGTATATTAGCGGGAGTTGTCGGGGAGCTGTTTTTT. Translation: CASSILAGVVGELFF. The chain employs TRBV19 and TRBJ2-2, with 9 bases aligning to TRBD2. The germline CDR1 and CDR2 sequences are LNHDA and SQIVND (reference sequence). The CDR3 covers 15 residues. The V segment lost 2 bases and the J segment 7 bases; nucleotides outside the gene matches: 5.

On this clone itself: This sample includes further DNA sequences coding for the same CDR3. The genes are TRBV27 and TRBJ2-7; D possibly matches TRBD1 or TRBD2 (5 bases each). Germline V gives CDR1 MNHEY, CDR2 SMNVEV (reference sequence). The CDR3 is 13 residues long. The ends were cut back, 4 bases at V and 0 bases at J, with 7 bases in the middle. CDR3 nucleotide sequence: TGTGCCAGCAGTTATGGGGGCTCCTACGAGCAGTACTTC. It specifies CASSYGGSYEQYF.

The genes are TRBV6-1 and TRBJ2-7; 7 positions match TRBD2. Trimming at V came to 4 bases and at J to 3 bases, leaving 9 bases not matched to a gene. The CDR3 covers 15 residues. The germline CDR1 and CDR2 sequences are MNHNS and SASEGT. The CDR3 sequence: CASSGVELASYEQYF. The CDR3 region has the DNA TGTGCCAGCAGTGGCGTAGAACTAGCGAGCTACGAGCAGTACTTC.

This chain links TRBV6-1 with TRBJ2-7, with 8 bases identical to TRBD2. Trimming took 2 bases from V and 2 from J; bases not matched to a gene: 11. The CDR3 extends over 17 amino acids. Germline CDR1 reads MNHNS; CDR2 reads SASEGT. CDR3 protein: CASSEKVGGGRAYEQYF. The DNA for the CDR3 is TGTGCCAGCAGTGAAAAGGTGGGCGGGGGGCGCGCCTACGAGCAGTACTTC.

The CDR3 reads CASSSGLAVQETQYF. The CDR3 DNA is TGTGCCAGCAGCTCGGGACTAGCGGTACAAGAGACCCAGTACTTC. The chain uses TRBV9 and TRBJ2-5; 11 bases match TRBD2. The germline V gene encodes CDR1 SGDLS and CDR2 YYNGEE. J gave up 2 bases and V 4 bases, and 4 bases lay outside the gene matches. This CDR3 spans 15 amino acids.

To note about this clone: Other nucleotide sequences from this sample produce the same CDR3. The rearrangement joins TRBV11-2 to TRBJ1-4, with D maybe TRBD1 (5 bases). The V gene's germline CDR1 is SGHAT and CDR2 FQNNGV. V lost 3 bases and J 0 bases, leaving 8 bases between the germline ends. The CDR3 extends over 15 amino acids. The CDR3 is CASSLGGSTNEKLFF. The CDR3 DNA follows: TGTGCCAGCAGCTTGGGGGGGTCAACTAATGAAAAACTGTTTTTT.